Each of the 30 T cell receptor beta chains below was sequenced from the same sample in a study of Graves' ophthalmopathy and Graves' hyperthyroidism. CDR3 regions of TCR beta were amplified from RNA transcripts. An opening RT-PCR round employed HTBI primers and preceded a second-round multiplex PCR. MiXCR, applied by TCRdb to the multiplex PCR reads, yields one record per CDR3 protein. The sample yields hundreds of thousands of distinct CDR3 sequences, 22% seen once. Material for sequencing was peripheral blood. These receptors were collected from a woman under 30 with stable Graves' hyperthyroidism. Some clones in this sample may be carry-over from other donors' samples.

This chain uses TRBV5-1 with TRBJ1-6; TRBD1 might be the D (6 bases). The germline CDR1 and CDR2 sequences are SGHRS and YFSETQ. V gave up 4 bases and J gave up 5 bases, with 10 bases separating them. The CDR3 runs to 14 residues. CDR3 in DNA: TGCGCCAGCAGCGTCAAGGGGGATAATTCACCCCTCCACTTT. It yields the protein CASSVKGDNSPLHF.

This clonotype was recorded at least ten times. The genes are TRBV6-1 and TRBJ2-7; tentative D call: TRBD1 (6 bases). Trimming took off 0 bases at V and 4 bases at J, with 13 bases between the two ends. Germline CDR1 reads MNHNS; CDR2 reads SASEGT. The CDR3 length is 15 residues. The CDR3 DNA is TGTGCCAGCAGTGAAGCACCAGGGGTGATATACGAGCAGTACTTC. Its protein product is CASSEAPGVIYEQYF.

This clonotype was observed a few times. The V gene is TRBV28, the J gene TRBJ2-7, with no clear D. Trimming took off 4 bases at V and 2 bases at J, with 12 bases between the two ends. The CDR3 spans 14 residues. CDR1 and CDR2 from the germline V gene are MDHEN and SYDVKM. The CDR3 DNA follows: TGTGCCAGCAGTTACTCCCTCGGGCCCTACGAGCAGTACTTC. Protein: CASSYSLGPYEQYF.

This clonotype has a count of ten or more. V gene TRBV18 combines with J gene TRBJ1-1, with a tentative D call TRBD1 (5 bases). Germline CDR1 and CDR2: KGHSH and LQKENI. The CDR3 loop spans 15 amino acids. Trimming shortened V by 10 bases and J by 1 base, and 19 bases separated the two germline ends. The CDR3 nucleotides read TGTGCCACCTCCCCTAGGGGTTTAGGGAACACTGAAGCTTTCTTT. Translation: CATSPRGLGNTEAFF.

The rearrangement links TRBV2 to TRBJ2-7; D is uncertain. Germline values: CDR1 SNHLY, CDR2 FYNNEI. This CDR3 has 15 residues. V was clipped by 2 bases and J by 0 bases, with 11 bases between them. CDR3 sequence: CASSETLDGSYEQYF. The CDR3 nucleotides are TGTGCCAGCAGTGAAACCCTCGACGGCTCCTACGAGCAGTACTTC. Supplemented by reference TRBV2 and TRBJ2-7, the full variable domain reads EPEVTQTPSHQVTQMGQEVILRCVPISNHLYFYWYRQILGQKVEFLVSFYNNEISEKSEIFDDQFSVERPDGSNFTLKIRSTKLEDSAMYFCASSETLDGSYEQYFGPGTRLTVT.

This clonotype was seen many times. The rearrangement uses TRBV12-3 or TRBV12-4 and TRBJ1-6, with 7 bases matching TRBD1. J was trimmed by 7 bases and V by 5 bases; bases with no gene match: 8. This CDR3 comprises 15 residues. CDR3 loop: CASSLGQPSNSPLHF. In DNA, the CDR3 is TGTGCCAGCAGTCTGGGACAGCCTAGCAATTCACCCCTCCACTTT.

V gene TRBV20-1 combines with J gene TRBJ1-1; TRBD1 is a possible D gene (6 bases). The CDR3 length is 15 residues. Trimming cost V 0 bases and J 4 bases, with 15 bases left between them. Germline lookup yields CDR1 DFQATT and CDR2 SNEGSKA (reference sequence). The CDR3: CSARDVMGAFTEAFF. The CDR3 DNA sequence: TGCAGTGCTAGAGATGTGATGGGGGCGTTCACTGAAGCTTTCTTT.

This clonotype was seen repeatedly, ten times or more. The CDR3 DNA follows: TGTGCCAGCAGTCCCTCCAACAGGGTGCACGGCTACACCTTC. It translates to CASSPSNRVHGYTF. The J gene is TRBJ1-2, the V gene TRBV6-2 or TRBV6-3; perhaps TRBD1 as D (6 bases). The V gene lost 5 bases and the J gene lost 8 bases, with 18 bases spanning the gap. Germline CDR1 reads MNHEY; CDR2 reads SVGEGT. The CDR3 is 14 amino acids.

There are many counts of this clonotype. The chain carries TRBV5-1 and TRBJ1-1; D is undetermined. The CDR3 is 13 residues long. The V end was cut by 3 bases, the J end by 2 bases, with 8 bases between. Germline V gene lookup returns CDR1 SGHRS and CDR2 YFSETQ. The DNA of the CDR3 is TGCGCCAGCAGCTCGGAGCCTAACACTGAAGCTTTCTTT. It encodes CASSSEPNTEAFF.

This sequence joins TRBV19 and TRBJ1-5; the D is unclear. Trimming took 2 bases from V and 0 from J, leaving 20 bases between them. Per germline, CDR1 LNHDA and CDR2 SQIVND (reference sequence). The CDR3 has 19 residues. CDR3 in DNA: TGTGCCAGTAGTATAACTACTAATTCACGAGGCTATAGCAATCAGCCCCAGCATTTT. Its translation: CASSITTNSRGYSNQPQHF.

The chain links TRBV12-5 to TRBJ1-3; D gene uncertain. V was shortened by 7 bases and J by 0 bases, with 13 bases between the two germline ends. The CDR3 consists of 15 residues. Per germline, CDR1 LGHNT and CDR2 FRNRAP. The CDR3 sequence: CASALNMDSGNTIYF. In nucleotides, the CDR3 is TGTGCTAGTGCCTTAAATATGGACTCTGGAAACACCATATATTTT.

The J gene is TRBJ2-7, the V gene TRBV19; 8 bases line up with TRBD1. This CDR3 comprises 14 residues. J gave up 3 bases and V 9 bases, and 10 bases lay outside the gene matches. Germline assignment: CDR1 LNHDA and CDR2 SQIVND (reference sequence). CDR3 bases: TGTGCCAGCACTCCTGGTACAGGGGGCTACGAGCAGTACTTC. Its protein is CASTPGTGGYEQYF.

V usage is TRBV19 and J usage is TRBJ1-5; 7 nucleotides agree with TRBD1. The CDR3 runs to 17 residues. Trimming removed 5 bases from V and 1 base from J; junction bases left unmatched: 11. The germline V gene has CDR1 LNHDA and CDR2 SQIVND (reference sequence). CDR3 nucleotide sequence: TGTGCCAGTAGTCAAACTTACAGGGGTTTGAGCAATCAGCCCCAGCATTTT. The encoded protein is CASSQTYRGLSNQPQHF.

The chain links TRBV7-2 to TRBJ1-1, with 7 bases identical to TRBD1. The CDR3 consists of 15 residues. The V segment lost 5 bases and the J segment 11 bases; nucleotides outside the gene matches: 17. Germline V gene data show CDR1 as SGHTA and CDR2 as FQGNSA. The chain's CDR3 is CASSEGQTEHWVAFF. As DNA, the CDR3 is TGTGCCAGCAGCGAGGGACAGACAGAACACTGGGTGGCTTTCTTT.

The J gene is TRBJ2-2, the V gene TRBV12-3 or TRBV12-4, with 12 bases aligning to TRBD2. This CDR3 spans 15 amino acids. The V segment lost 8 bases and the J segment 7 bases; nucleotides outside the gene matches: 8. CDR3 region: CASRRLAGENGELFF. CDR3 nucleotide sequence: TGTGCCAGCCGTAGACTAGCGGGAGAGAACGGGGAGCTGTTTTTT.

J is TRBJ1-1 and V is TRBV9, with D uncertain. The CDR3 runs to 13 residues. The germline V and J ends were trimmed by 1 base and 5 bases, with 9 bases remaining between them. Germline V gene lookup returns CDR1 SGDLS and CDR2 YYNGEE. The CDR3 sequence: CASSVKGKTEAFF. DNA of the CDR3: TGTGCCAGCAGCGTAAAAGGGAAGACTGAAGCTTTCTTT.

The rearrangement uses TRBV13 and TRBJ1-5, with D uncertain. Germline CDR1 and CDR2: PRHDT and FYEKMQ (reference sequence). V shed 1 base and J shed 6 bases, with 7 bases lying between them. This CDR3 has 13 amino acids. This CDR3 is CASSLELGQPQHF. The CDR3 region has the DNA TGTGCCAGCAGCTTAGAATTGGGTCAGCCCCAGCATTTT.

The CDR3 sequence: CASSRQGRGPETQYF. CDR3 nucleotide sequence: TGTGCCAGCAGCCGACAGGGAAGGGGTCCCGAGACCCAGTACTTC. The V gene is TRBV27, the J gene TRBJ2-5, with 7 bases fitting TRBD1. Per the germline V gene, CDR1 is MNHEY and CDR2 is SMNVEV (reference sequence). Trimming took 6 bases from V and 5 from J; bases not matched to a gene: 12. This CDR3 is built from 15 residues.

This clonotype was detected only a few times. The rearrangement uses TRBV11-1 and TRBJ1-2; D unresolved. The CDR3 has 12 residues. V was clipped by 5 bases and J by 1 base, with 5 bases between them. Germline V lookup: CDR1 SGHAT, CDR2 FQDESV (reference sequence). The CDR3 is CASSANNYGYTF. The CDR3 bases are TGTGCCAGCAGCGCCAATAACTATGGCTACACCTTC.

This clonotype was seen ten or more times. The chain employs TRBV3-1 and TRBJ1-1; 10 bases are a match to TRBD1. Germline CDR1 reads LGHDT; CDR2 reads YNNKEL (reference sequence). This CDR3 is built from 15 residues. V gave up 1 base and J gave up 1 base; unmatched junction bases: 0. The CDR3 is CASSQGDRGNTEAFF. CDR3 nucleotides: TGTGCCAGCAGCCAAGGGGACAGGGGGAACACTGAAGCTTTCTTT.

This clonotype came up a few times. The chain combines TRBV9 with TRBJ2-2, with D possibly called TRBD1 or TRBD2 (5 bases each). V was trimmed by 0 bases and J by 5 bases, leaving 14 bases between them. The CDR3 has 16 amino acids. CDR1 and CDR2 (germline): SGDLS, YYNGEE. CDR3 amino acids: CASSVGGRRSTGELFF. The CDR3 bases are TGTGCCAGCAGCGTAGGGGGGAGACGCTCAACCGGGGAGCTGTTTTTT.

This clonotype was recorded at least ten times. This rearrangement joins TRBV28 to TRBJ2-5, with D possibly TRBD2 on 6 matching bases. Trimming shortened V by 3 bases and J by 2 bases, and 13 bases separated the two germline ends. The V gene's germline CDR1 is MDHEN and CDR2 SYDVKM. The CDR3 covers 15 residues. The chain's CDR3 is CASSFTGRNQETQYF. For the CDR3, the DNA is TGTGCCAGCAGTTTTACCGGGAGAAATCAAGAGACCCAGTACTTC.

A few counts support this clonotype. This rearrangement joins TRBV9 to TRBJ2-2; maybe TRBD2 (7 bases). V lost 4 bases, J lost 0 bases, and 13 bases lay in between. CDR1 SGDLS and CDR2 YYNGEE come from the germline V gene. The CDR3 totals 16 residues. CDR3 coding DNA: TGTGCCAGCAGCCGAGGGGGGGGAGCGAACACCGGGGAGCTGTTTTTT. It is translated as CASSRGGGANTGELFF.

In this sample, this clonotype turned up many times. The V and J genes are TRBV10-1 and TRBJ2-7; the D is unclear. Germline-derived CDR1 and CDR2 are WNHNN and SYGVQD (reference sequence). V was cut by 2 bases and J by 1 base, with 15 bases left in between. CDR3 length equals 16 residues. The CDR3 DNA is TGCGCCAGCAGTGAGATTTCAGGAGCAACATCCTACGAGCAGTACTTC. Translation gives CASSEISGATSYEQYF.

V usage is TRBV20-1 and J usage is TRBJ2-7; D is unclear. There are 15 residues in the CDR3. From germline, CDR1 is DFQATT and CDR2 SNEGSKA (reference sequence). Trimming took off 2 bases at V and 3 bases at J, with 17 bases between the two ends. This chain's CDR3 is CSARPGRLIFYEQYF. The DNA for the CDR3 is TGCAGTGCTAGACCCGGACGACTCATCTTCTACGAGCAGTACTTC.

This clonotype was detected ten times or more. V usage is TRBV20-1 and J usage is TRBJ1-2, with 8 bases aligning to TRBD1. Per the germline V gene, CDR1 is DFQATT and CDR2 is SNEGSKA (reference sequence). The length of the CDR3 is 14 residues. J lost 4 bases, V lost 2 bases, and 6 bases had no gene match. The CDR3 sequence is CSARIGTGPYGYTF. The CDR3 DNA sequence: TGCAGTGCTAGAATAGGGACAGGACCCTATGGCTACACCTTC.

The chain carries TRBV7-6 and TRBJ1-5, with D possibly being TRBD1 (6 bases). V was shortened by 1 base and J by 3 bases, with 13 bases between the two germline ends. Germline V CDR1 and CDR2: SGHVS, FNYEAQ. This CDR3 is 16 amino acids long. DNA for the CDR3: TGTGCCAGCAGCTTAGGATCACCGGGACACAATCAGCCCCAGCATTTT. Protein product: CASSLGSPGHNQPQHF. The complete variable domain, with remaining parts taken from reference TRBV7-6 and TRBJ1-5, reads GAGVSQSPRYKVTKRGQDVALRCDPISGHVSLYWYRQALGQGPEFLTYFNYEAQQDKSGLPNDRFSAERPEGSISTLTIQRTEQRDSAMYRCASSLGSPGHNQPQHFGDGTRLSIL.

Ten or more counts support this clonotype. The rearrangement joins TRBV11-2 to TRBJ1-1, with D possibly being TRBD1 (5 bases). This CDR3 has 14 residues. Germline V gene sequence: CDR1 SGHAT, CDR2 FQNNGV. Trimming removed 3 bases at V and 1 base at J, with 9 bases between. In DNA, the CDR3 is TGTGCCAGCAGCTTTACGGGGCCGAACACTGAAGCTTTCTTT. It is translated as CASSFTGPNTEAFF.

This clonotype was seen many times. This CDR3 is CASSEIASGTKETQYF. Written as DNA, the CDR3 is TGTGCCAGCAGTGAAATAGCTAGCGGGACGAAAGAGACCCAGTACTTC. The gene calls are TRBV2 and TRBJ2-5; 9 nucleotides line up with TRBD2. The germline gives CDR1 SNHLY, CDR2 FYNNEI. Unmatched junction bases numbered 7, after V lost 2 bases and J lost 3 bases. The CDR3 has 16 amino acids.

This clonotype was recorded many times. The gene calls are TRBV28 and TRBJ2-5, with unresolved D. V dropped 4 bases and J dropped 1 base, with 7 bases sitting between them. Germline assignment: CDR1 MDHEN and CDR2 SYDVKM. This CDR3 is 13 amino acids long. Here the CDR3 reads CASSSRTQETQYF. The CDR3 region has the DNA TGTGCCAGCAGTTCAAGAACCCAAGAGACCCAGTACTTC.